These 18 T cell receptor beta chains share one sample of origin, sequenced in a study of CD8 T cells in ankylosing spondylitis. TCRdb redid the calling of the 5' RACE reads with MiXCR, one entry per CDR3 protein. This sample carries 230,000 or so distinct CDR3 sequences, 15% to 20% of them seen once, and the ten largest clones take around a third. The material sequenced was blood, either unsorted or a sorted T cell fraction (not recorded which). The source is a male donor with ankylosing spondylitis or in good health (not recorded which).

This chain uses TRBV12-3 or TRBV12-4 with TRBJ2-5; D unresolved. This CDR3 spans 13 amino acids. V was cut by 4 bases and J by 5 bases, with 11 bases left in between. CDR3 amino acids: CASSSWQWETQYF. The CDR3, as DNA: TGTGCCAGCAGTTCTTGGCAGTGGGAGACCCAGTACTTC.

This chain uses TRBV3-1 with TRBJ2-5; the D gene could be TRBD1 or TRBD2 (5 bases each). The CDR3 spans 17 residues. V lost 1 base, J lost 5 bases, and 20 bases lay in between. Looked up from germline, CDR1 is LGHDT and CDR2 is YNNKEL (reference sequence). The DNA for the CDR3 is TGTGCCAGCAGCCAAGCGGGATCCGGGGACCTGGGGGAGACCCAGTACTTC. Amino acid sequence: CASSQAGSGDLGETQYF.

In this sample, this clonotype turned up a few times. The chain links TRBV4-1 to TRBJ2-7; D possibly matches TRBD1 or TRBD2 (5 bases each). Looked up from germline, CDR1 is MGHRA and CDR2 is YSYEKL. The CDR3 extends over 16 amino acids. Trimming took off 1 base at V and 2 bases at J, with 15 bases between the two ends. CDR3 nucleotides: TGCGCCAGCAGCCAAGGCACGGGACGGGAAACCTACGAGCAGTACTTC. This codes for CASSQGTGRETYEQYF.

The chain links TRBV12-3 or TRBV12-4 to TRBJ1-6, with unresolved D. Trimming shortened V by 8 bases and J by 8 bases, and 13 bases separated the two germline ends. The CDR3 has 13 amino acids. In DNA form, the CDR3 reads TGTGCCAGCCGTATGAGAGTTGATTCACCCCTCCACTTT. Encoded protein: CASRMRVDSPLHF.

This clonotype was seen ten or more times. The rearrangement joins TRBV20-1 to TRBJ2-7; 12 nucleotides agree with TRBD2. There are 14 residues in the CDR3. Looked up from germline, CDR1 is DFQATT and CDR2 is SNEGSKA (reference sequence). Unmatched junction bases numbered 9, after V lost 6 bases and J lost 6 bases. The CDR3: CSAPGTSGLREQYF. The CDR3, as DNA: TGCAGTGCACCTGGGACTAGCGGGCTTCGCGAGCAGTACTTC.

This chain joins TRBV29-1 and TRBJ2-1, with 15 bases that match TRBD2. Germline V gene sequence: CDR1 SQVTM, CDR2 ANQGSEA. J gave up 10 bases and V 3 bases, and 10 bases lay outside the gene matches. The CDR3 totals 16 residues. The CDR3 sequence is CSVDRTSGRAAGEQFF. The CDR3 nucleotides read TGCAGCGTTGACCGGACTAGCGGGAGGGCCGCGGGCGAGCAGTTCTTC.

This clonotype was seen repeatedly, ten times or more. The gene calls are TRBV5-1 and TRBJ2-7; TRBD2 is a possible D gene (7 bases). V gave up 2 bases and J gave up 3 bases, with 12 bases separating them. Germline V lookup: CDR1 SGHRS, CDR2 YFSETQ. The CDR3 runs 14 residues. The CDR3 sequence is CASSLGGVGYEQYF. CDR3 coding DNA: TGCGCCAGCAGCTTAGGGGGGGTCGGCTACGAGCAGTACTTC.

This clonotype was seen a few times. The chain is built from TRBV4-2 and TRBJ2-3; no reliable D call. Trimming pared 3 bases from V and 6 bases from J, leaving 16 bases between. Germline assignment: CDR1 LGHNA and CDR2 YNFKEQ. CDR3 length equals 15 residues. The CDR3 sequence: CASSHRPELGDTQYF. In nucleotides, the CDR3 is TGTGCCAGCAGCCACCGTCCCGAACTGGGTGATACGCAGTATTTT.

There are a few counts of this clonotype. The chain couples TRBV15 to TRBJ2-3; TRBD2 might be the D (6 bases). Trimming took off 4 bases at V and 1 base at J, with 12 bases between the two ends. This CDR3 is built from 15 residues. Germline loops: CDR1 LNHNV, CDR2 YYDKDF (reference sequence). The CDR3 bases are TGTGCCACCAGCACCGGGACTTCCGGCACAGATACGCAGTATTTT. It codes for CATSTGTSGTDTQYF.

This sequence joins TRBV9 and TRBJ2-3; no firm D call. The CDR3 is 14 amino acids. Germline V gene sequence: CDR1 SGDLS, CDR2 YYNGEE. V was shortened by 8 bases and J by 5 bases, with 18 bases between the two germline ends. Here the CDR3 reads CASTLGDSVDTQYF. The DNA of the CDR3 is TGTGCCAGTACACTTGGTGATTCCGTAGATACGCAGTATTTT.

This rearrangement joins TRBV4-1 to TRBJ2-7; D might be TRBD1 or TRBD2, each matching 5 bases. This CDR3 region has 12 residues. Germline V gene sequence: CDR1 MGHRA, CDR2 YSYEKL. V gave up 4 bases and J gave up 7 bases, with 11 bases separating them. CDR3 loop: CASSPPGREQYF. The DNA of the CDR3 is TGCGCCAGCAGCCCCCCGGGGCGGGAGCAGTACTTC.

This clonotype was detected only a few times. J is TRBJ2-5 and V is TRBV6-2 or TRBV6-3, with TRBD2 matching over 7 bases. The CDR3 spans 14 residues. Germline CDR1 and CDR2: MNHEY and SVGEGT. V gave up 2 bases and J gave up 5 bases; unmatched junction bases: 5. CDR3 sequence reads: CASSYSGTRETQYF. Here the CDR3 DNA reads TGTGCCAGCAGTTACAGCGGGACCAGGGAGACCCAGTACTTC.

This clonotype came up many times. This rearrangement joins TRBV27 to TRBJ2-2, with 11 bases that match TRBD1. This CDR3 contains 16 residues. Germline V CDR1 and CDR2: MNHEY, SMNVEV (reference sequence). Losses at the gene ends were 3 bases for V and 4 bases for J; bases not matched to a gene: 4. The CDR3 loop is CASSLSGTGGTGELFF. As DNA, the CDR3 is TGTGCCAGCAGTTTGTCCGGGACAGGGGGCACCGGGGAGCTGTTTTTT.

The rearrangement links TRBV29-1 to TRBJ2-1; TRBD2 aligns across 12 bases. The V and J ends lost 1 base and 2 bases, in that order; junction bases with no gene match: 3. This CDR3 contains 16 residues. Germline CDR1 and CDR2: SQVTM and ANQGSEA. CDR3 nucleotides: TGCAGCGTTGAAGGACTAGCGGGAGATGCCTACAATGAGCAGTTCTTC. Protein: CSVEGLAGDAYNEQFF.

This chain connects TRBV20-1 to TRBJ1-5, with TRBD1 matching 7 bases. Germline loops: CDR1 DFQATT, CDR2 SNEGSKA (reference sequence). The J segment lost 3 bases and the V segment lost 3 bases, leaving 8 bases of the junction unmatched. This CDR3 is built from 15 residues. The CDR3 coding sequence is TGCAGTGCTAGGAACCGGGACAGCCTCAATCAGCCCCAGCATTTT. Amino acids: CSARNRDSLNQPQHF.

CDR3 DNA sequence: TGTGCCAGCAGCAACCAAGACAATGAGCAGTTCTTC. Amino acids: CASSNQDNEQFF. The V call is TRBV6-5, the J call TRBJ2-1, with D uncertain. Germline CDR1 reads MNHEY; CDR2 reads SVGAGI. The CDR3 runs to 12 residues. V shed 6 bases and J shed 5 bases, with 8 bases lying between them.

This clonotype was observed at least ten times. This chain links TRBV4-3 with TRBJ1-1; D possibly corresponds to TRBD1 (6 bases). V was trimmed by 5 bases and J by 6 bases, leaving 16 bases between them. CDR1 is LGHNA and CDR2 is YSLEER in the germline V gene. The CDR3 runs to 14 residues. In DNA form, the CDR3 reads TGCGCCAGCAGCGACACAGGGTACCCCCCTGAAGCTTTCTTT. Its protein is CASSDTGYPPEAFF.

The CDR3 here is CASSLWDRGGDNEQFF. In DNA form, the CDR3 reads TGTGCCAGCAGCTTATGGGACAGGGGAGGTGACAATGAGCAGTTCTTC. The chain has TRBV7-8 and TRBJ2-1, with 10 bases identical to TRBD1. The CDR3 runs 16 residues. Looked up from germline, CDR1 is SGHVS and CDR2 is FQNEAQ. Trimming removed 2 bases from V and 5 bases from J; junction bases left unmatched: 6.